Below, 29 T cell receptor beta chains from the same sample are listed, as sequenced in a study of molecular identifiers for immune sequencing clone quantification. TCRdb recomputed calls from the PCR reads with MiXCR, one row per CDR3 protein. The sample lists over 550,000 distinct CDR3 sequences; 25% were seen once. The specimen sequenced was naive CD8+ T cells from blood, with Jurkat cell RNA spiked in. This sample's subset: FACS-sorted CD8+CD4-CCR7+CD45RA+ naive T cells. Receptor source: a human donor in good health. Some libraries in this study had Jurkat cell RNA spiked in.

This clonotype was counted a few times. The V and J genes are TRBV10-3 and TRBJ2-7; D gene unclear. Looked up from germline, CDR1 is ENHRY and CDR2 is SYGVKD. This CDR3 is built from 15 residues. Trimming took off 2 bases at V and 6 bases at J, with 17 bases between the two ends. CDR3 coding DNA: TGTGCCATCAGTGAGGTCGACGGCGAAGGCTCCGAGCAGTACTTC. This sequence encodes CAISEVDGEGSEQYF.

About this clonotype: A much larger clone lies one base from this, so it may be a read error. A read error is likely, as this CDR3 ends without the conserved phenylalanine or tryptophan. V and J are TRBV24-1 and TRBJ2-1; tentatively, D is TRBD1 or TRBD2 (5 bases each). Germline V gives CDR1 KGHDR, CDR2 SFDVKD. The CDR3 has 11 amino acids. The ends were cut back, 9 bases at V and 7 bases at J, with 9 bases in the middle. The CDR3 sequence: CATGTANEQFL. In nucleotides, the CDR3 is TGTGCCACCGGGACGGCAAATGAGCAGTTCCTC.

This clonotype has more than one count but fewer than ten. The genes are TRBV2 and TRBJ2-5; 11 bases match TRBD2. The trim removed 9 bases at V and 1 base at J, leaving 13 bases unmatched. CDR3 length equals 17 residues. In germline, CDR1 is SNHLY, CDR2 FYNNEI. The CDR3 coding sequence is TGTGCCAGTGAGGCTCTAACTAGCGGGGGCTTCCAAGAGACCCAGTACTTC. It codes for CASEALTSGGFQETQYF.

In regard to this clonotype: This sequence may be a read error, since a much larger clone differs from it by one base. Likely a read error: the CDR3 ends without its conserved phenylalanine or tryptophan. This sequence joins TRBV7-8 and TRBJ1-2, with D maybe TRBD1 (5 bases). The V end lost 5 bases, the J end lost 8 bases, and 18 bases lay between the germline ends. The CDR3 extends over 14 amino acids. Germline CDR1 SGHVS, CDR2 FQNEAQ. The CDR3 coding sequence is TGTGCCAGCAGCCCGCTCAGGGTTCCCTTCGGCTACACCTCC. This sequence encodes CASSPLRVPFGYTS.

This clonotype has only a few counts. The chain links TRBV27 to TRBJ2-5; 7 positions match TRBD1. CDR3 length equals 15 residues. V lost 0 bases, J lost 9 bases, and 10 bases stayed unmatched. CDR1 is MNHEY, CDR2 SMNVEV, per germline (reference sequence). The CDR3 reads CASSLSNGQVGAQYF. CDR3 DNA sequence: TGTGCCAGCAGTTTATCTAACGGACAGGTTGGGGCCCAGTACTTC.

V usage is TRBV11-2 and J usage is TRBJ1-4, with D possibly being TRBD1 (6 bases). This CDR3 has 14 amino acids. The V gene lost 5 bases and the J gene lost 8 bases, with 15 bases spanning the gap. Germline loops: CDR1 SGHAT, CDR2 FQNNGV. The DNA for the CDR3 is TGTGCCAGCAGCCCCCAAAACGGACAGGAAAAACTGTTTTTT. Its protein product is CASSPQNGQEKLFF. Full variable domain (rest looked up from reference TRBV11-2 and TRBJ1-4): EAGVAQSPRYKIIEKRQSVAFWCNPISGHATLYWYQQILGQGPKLLIQFQNNGVVDDSQLPKDRFSAERLKGVDSTLKIQPAKLEDSAVYLCASSPQNGQEKLFFGSGTQLSVL.

The chain employs TRBV19 and TRBJ1-2; D not resolved. Trimming shortened V by 5 bases and J by 3 bases, and 13 bases separated the two germline ends. Per germline, CDR1 LNHDA and CDR2 SQIVND (reference sequence). This CDR3 region has 14 residues. DNA of the CDR3: TGTGCCAGTAGTCCAGAGAGCCGATACTATGGCTACACCTTC. Protein sequence: CASSPESRYYGYTF. Combining the CDR3 with reference TRBV19 and TRBJ1-2 gives the whole variable domain DGGITQSPKYLFRKEGQNVTLSCEQNLNHDAMYWYRQDPGQGLRLIYYSQIVNDFQKGDIAEGYSVSREKKESFPLTVTSAQKNPTAFYLCASSPESRYYGYTFGSGTRLTVV.

In its sample, this clonotype was seen a few times. J is TRBJ2-2 and V is TRBV24-1; 7 nucleotides match TRBD1. The ends lost 9 bases at V and 4 bases at J; junction bases unmatched: 1. The CDR3 is 12 amino acids. The germline V gene encodes CDR1 KGHDR and CDR2 SFDVKD. The CDR3 spells CATAGGTGELFF. The DNA of the CDR3 is TGTGCCACCGCAGGGGGCACCGGGGAGCTGTTTTTT.

This chain joins TRBV7-9 and TRBJ2-1; 9 bases match TRBD2. The germline V gene encodes CDR1 SEHNR and CDR2 FQNEAQ (reference sequence). CDR3 length: 16 amino acids. The J segment lost 4 bases and the V segment lost 1 base, leaving 5 bases of the junction unmatched. CDR3 protein: CASSLVVAGEYNEQFF. CDR3 in DNA: TGTGCCAGCAGCTTAGTGGTAGCGGGGGAATACAATGAGCAGTTCTTC.

The chain is built from TRBV29-1 and TRBJ2-7, with D hard to call. Germline loops: CDR1 SQVTM, CDR2 ANQGSEA. V lost 6 bases and J lost 3, with 12 bases in between. This CDR3 has 12 amino acids. The CDR3 here is CSVPGSHYEQYF. The CDR3 DNA reads as TGCAGCGTCCCCGGGTCTCACTACGAGCAGTACTTC.

This clonotype has a single count. The junction does not match germline at one end; this may be a read error. The chain is built from TRBV7-9 and TRBJ2-5, with 7 positions matching TRBD2. Germline lookup yields CDR1 SEHNR and CDR2 FQNEAQ (reference sequence). This CDR3 spans 16 amino acids. The CDR3 is CAGSFEVVASGETQYF. CDR3 in DNA: TGTGCCGGCAGCTTCGAAGTCGTGGCTAGCGGAGAGACCCAGTACTTC.

This clonotype was seen ten or more times. The rearrangement joins TRBV19 to TRBJ2-1; perhaps TRBD2 as D (5 bases). The CDR3 totals 15 residues. From germline, CDR1 is LNHDA and CDR2 SQIVND (reference sequence). Trimming stripped 5 bases from V and 1 base from J, with 12 bases between. CDR3 coding DNA: TGTGCCAGTAGTGTAGGTAGCGCATCCTACAATGAGCAGTTCTTC. Amino acid sequence: CASSVGSASYNEQFF.

Concerning this clonotype itself: A much bigger clone sits one base away, suggesting this may be a read error. The rearrangement uses TRBV4-3 and TRBJ2-7; possible D gene TRBD1, 5 bases. The germline CDR1 and CDR2 sequences are LGHNA and YSLEER. The CDR3 is 15 amino acids. V was clipped by 1 base and J by 0 bases, with 10 bases between them. The CDR3 coding sequence is TGCGCCAGCAGCCAAGGACAGTCCTGCTCCTACGAGCAGTACTTC. Residues: CASSQGQSCSYEQYF.

About this clonotype: One junction end does not reproduce the germline sequence, and a read error may be involved. The chain links TRBV28 to TRBJ1-2, with D possibly matching TRBD1 (5 bases). Germline-derived CDR1 and CDR2 are MDHEN and SYDVKM. The CDR3 is made up of 17 amino acids. The DNA for the CDR3 is TGTGCCAGCAGTTTATGGTGGGGGTCAGAGTATAACTGTGGCTACACCTTC. Its translation is CASSLWWGSEYNCGYTF.

The CDR3 region has the DNA TGTGCCAGCAGCTTAGGACAGGGAGGGTTAGATACGCAGTATTTT. Translation: CASSLGQGGLDTQYF. The chain employs TRBV7-4 and TRBJ2-3; TRBD1 or TRBD2 may be the D gene (7 bases each). Trimming cost V 1 base and J 5 bases, with 13 bases left between them. The CDR3 is made up of 15 amino acids. Germline CDR1 is SGHVT and CDR2 is SQSDAQ.

Regarding this clonotype: At one end the junction does not follow the germline gene, possibly because of a read error. CDR3 region: CASGQALTVIADTQYF. The CDR3 coding sequence is TGCGCCAGCGGCCAAGCCCTGACGGTGATAGCGGATACGCAGTATTTT. The J gene is TRBJ2-3, the V gene TRBV4-1; maybe TRBD2 (5 bases). The CDR3 has 16 amino acids. Germline lookup yields CDR1 MGHRA and CDR2 YSYEKL.

There are many counts of this clonotype. The rearrangement links TRBV6-1 to TRBJ2-7; 7 bases line up with TRBD2. With 3 bases clipped from V and 6 bases from J, the junction kept 8 bases outside the gene matches. This CDR3 has 14 residues. Germline CDR1 and CDR2: MNHNS and SASEGT. The CDR3 coding sequence is TGTGCCAGCAGTGAGGTCAGGGCGGGGGTCGAGCAGTACTTC. Translating gives CASSEVRAGVEQYF.

This clonotype was observed a handful of times. J is TRBJ2-7 and V is TRBV7-9; 7 nucleotides agree with TRBD1. The CDR3 contains 15 residues. V lost 5 bases to trimming and J lost 1 base; unmatched junction nucleotides: 8. CDR1 and CDR2 from the germline V gene are SEHNR and FQNEAQ (reference sequence). The CDR3 region is CASSPPGQISYEQYF. DNA of the CDR3: TGTGCCAGCAGCCCGCCGGGACAGATTTCCTACGAGCAGTACTTC.

This clonotype came up a few times. The rearrangement uses TRBV4-3 and TRBJ2-2; D not certain. CDR3 size: 17 residues. V was clipped by 0 bases and J by 5 bases, with 16 bases between them. CDR1 is LGHNA, CDR2 YSLEER, per germline. The CDR3, as DNA: TGCGCCAGCAGCCAAGATTACCAGAGACTCATTACCGGGGAGCTGTTTTTT. It translates to CASSQDYQRLITGELFF.

This clonotype was seen at least ten times. The chain couples TRBV2 to TRBJ1-5; no reliable D call. The length of the CDR3 is 21 residues. Germline V gives CDR1 SNHLY, CDR2 FYNNEI. Between the trimmed V and J ends, which lost 10 bases and 0 bases, there was a span of 34 bases. The CDR3 loop reads CAITGQVQNMWWVYSNQPQHF. The CDR3 DNA follows: TGTGCCATAACCGGGCAGGTCCAGAATATGTGGTGGGTCTATAGCAATCAGCCCCAGCATTTT.

For this clonotype: Since a much larger clone is just one base distant, this may be a read error. V gene TRBV7-9 combines with J gene TRBJ2-5, with 7 bases aligning to TRBD1. Germline V gene lookup returns CDR1 SEHNR and CDR2 FQNEAQ (reference sequence). Trimming cost V 3 bases and J 4 bases; bases outside gene matches: 11. The CDR3 spans 16 residues. The CDR3 protein is CASSLVFDRARETQYF. CDR3 nucleotide sequence: TGTGCCAGCAGCTTGGTCTTCGACAGGGCGAGAGAGACCCAGTACTTC. The full variable domain, completed using reference TRBV7-9 and TRBJ2-5, is DTGVSQNPRHKITKRGQNVTFRCDPISEHNRLYWYRQTLGQGPEFLTYFQNEAQLEKSRLLSDRFSAERPKGSFSTLEIQRTEQGDSAMYLCASSLVFDRARETQYFGPGTRLLVL.

A remark on this clonotype: One base away lies a much larger clone, so this may be a sequencing read error. This rearrangement joins TRBV27 to TRBJ2-7; D assignment may be TRBD1 or TRBD2 (5 bases each). This CDR3 is built from 14 residues. Germline lookup yields CDR1 MNHEY and CDR2 SMNVEV (reference sequence). V gave up 3 bases and J gave up 5 bases, with 14 bases separating them. The CDR3 is CASSFGPGAHEQYF. The CDR3 nucleotides are TGTGCCAGCAGTTTCGGGCCCGGGGCCCACGAGCAGTACTTC.

Ten or more counts support this clonotype. V gene TRBV5-6 combines with J gene TRBJ1-1; D is unresolved. CDR1 is SGHDT, CDR2 YYEEEE, per germline. Trimming took 0 bases from V and 3 from J, leaving 9 bases between them. CDR3 length: 14 residues. The CDR3 nucleotides are TGTGCCAGCAGCTTGGCAGAAGGGTACACTGAAGCTTTCTTT. Its translation: CASSLAEGYTEAFF.

On this clonotype itself: A much larger clonotype is one base distant, so this may be a read error. The chain joins TRBV9 to TRBJ1-3; D is uncertain. Per germline, CDR1 SGDLS and CDR2 YYNGEE. This CDR3 is built from 14 residues. Here the CDR3 DNA reads TGTGCCAGCAGCGTAGGGGTCTCTGGAAACACCATATGTTTT. Amino acids: CASSVGVSGNTICF.

This clonotype appeared many times. The gene calls are TRBV6-2 or TRBV6-3 and TRBJ2-3; tentatively, D is TRBD1 (5 bases). From germline, CDR1 is MNHEY and CDR2 SVGEGT. Deletions cut 2 bases from V and 2 bases from J, with 20 bases between. The CDR3 length is 18 residues. The DNA for the CDR3 is TGTGCCAGCAGTTACCCCCGGACAACCTTCCAGAACACAGATACGCAGTATTTT. It is translated as CASSYPRTTFQNTDTQYF.

This clonotype was recorded at least ten times. This chain uses TRBV12-3 or TRBV12-4 with TRBJ2-5, with 8 positions matching TRBD2. The trim removed 7 bases at V and 5 bases at J, leaving 6 bases unmatched. This CDR3 has 13 residues. This CDR3 is CASNSGRLETQYF. DNA for the CDR3: TGTGCCAGCAACAGCGGGAGACTGGAGACCCAGTACTTC.

This clonotype occurred a few times. This sequence joins TRBV27 and TRBJ2-1, with D perhaps given as TRBD1 or TRBD2 (5 bases each). V lost 2 bases to trimming and J lost 2 bases, with 10 bases between them. Germline values: CDR1 MNHEY, CDR2 SMNVEV (reference sequence). The CDR3 loop spans 15 amino acids. The CDR3 nucleotides are TGTGCCAGCAGTTTACGGGGCGACCCCTACAATGAGCAGTTCTTC. Its protein is CASSLRGDPYNEQFF.

As concerns this clonotype: Sequence at one end of the junction differs from germline and may be a read error. CDR3 bases: TGCGCCAGCAGCCAGGTCCGGGGGACCTACGCGCAGTACTTC. Encoded protein: CASSQVRGTYAQYF. V is TRBV4-1 and J is TRBJ2-7; a weak D match, TRBD2 (6 bases). The germline CDR1 and CDR2 sequences are MGHRA and YSYEKL. The CDR3 spans 14 residues.

This clonotype was seen at least ten times. This chain connects TRBV19 to TRBJ2-2; D is unresolved. The germline V gene has CDR1 LNHDA and CDR2 SQIVND (reference sequence). Trimming cost V 3 bases and J 2 bases, with 10 bases left between them. The CDR3 loop spans 15 amino acids. The CDR3 loop reads CASSIWHINTGELFF. In DNA, the CDR3 is TGTGCCAGTAGTATTTGGCATATCAACACCGGGGAGCTGTTTTTT.